These 20 T cell receptor beta chains came from one sample sequenced in a study of response to subunit inactivated influenza vaccine. From the RT-PCR reads, TCRdb called clonotypes with MiXCR, one entry per CDR3 protein. Of under 750,000 distinct CDR3 sequences in the sample, 12% were seen once. The source was PBMCs from blood, collected on the day of vaccination. The source is a man aged 50 to 60 who received an inactivated influenza vaccine.

This clonotype was seen a few times. This chain connects TRBV11-2 to TRBJ2-2, with D perhaps TRBD1 (6 bases). V lost 5 bases to trimming and J lost 7 bases, with 11 bases between them. The germline CDR1 and CDR2 sequences are SGHAT and FQNNGV. CDR3 length: 13 residues. This chain's CDR3 is CASSERGFGELFF. The CDR3 nucleotides read TGTGCCAGCAGCGAAAGGGGGTTCGGGGAGCTGTTTTTT.

The chain combines TRBV20-1 with TRBJ2-1, with no clear D. Trimming stripped 4 bases from V and 4 bases from J, with 23 bases between. Germline V lookup: CDR1 DFQATT, CDR2 SNEGSKA (reference sequence). The CDR3 covers 17 residues. The DNA for the CDR3 is TGCAGTGCTATTTCCCCTCGAAGTTCGGCCAATTACAATGAGCAGTTCTTC. This sequence encodes CSAISPRSSANYNEQFF.

A few counts support this clonotype. The chain uses TRBV6-5 and TRBJ2-1, with D perhaps matching TRBD1 (6 bases). The CDR3 contains 14 residues. V was cut by 2 bases and J by 8 bases, with 13 bases left in between. Germline values: CDR1 MNHEY, CDR2 SVGAGI. CDR3 nucleotides: TGTGCCAGCAGTTACACCCACAGGGAGCATGAGCAGTTCTTC. Protein product: CASSYTHREHEQFF.

This chain joins TRBV4-1 and TRBJ1-2; D is unresolved. CDR3 size: 15 residues. Trimming left V 5 bases short and J 1 base short, with 14 bases between. The germline CDR1 and CDR2 sequences are MGHRA and YSYEKL. CDR3 in DNA: TGCGCCAGCAGCGCCCGTCTGGGGAATAACTATGGCTACACCTTC. As protein: CASSARLGNNYGYTF.

The genes are TRBV4-2 and TRBJ2-7; TRBD1 matches 8 bases. Germline assignment: CDR1 LGHNA and CDR2 YNFKEQ. Losses at the gene ends were 3 bases for V and 1 base for J; bases not matched to a gene: 5. The CDR3 totals 15 residues. The CDR3 loop reads CASSHNRGVSYEQYF. In DNA form, the CDR3 reads TGTGCCAGCAGCCACAACAGGGGGGTATCCTACGAGCAGTACTTC.

This clonotype was seen a handful of times. V and J are TRBV20-1 and TRBJ2-1; D possibly corresponds to TRBD1 (6 bases). Germline V gene data show CDR1 as DFQATT and CDR2 as SNEGSKA (reference sequence). This CDR3 comprises 14 residues. V dropped 2 bases and J dropped 4 bases, with 12 bases sitting between them. In DNA form, the CDR3 reads TGCAGTGCTAGACCTCGGGACAAGTACAATGAGCAGTTCTTC. This codes for CSARPRDKYNEQFF.

The rearrangement uses TRBV5-1 and TRBJ2-5, with 10 nucleotides matching TRBD1. With V trimmed by 4 bases and J by 6 bases, 12 bases remained unmatched. Germline V gene sequence: CDR1 SGHRS, CDR2 YFSETQ. The CDR3 sequence is 16 residues long. The CDR3 reads CASSLLEGDRGKTQYF. The CDR3 bases are TGCGCCAGCAGCCTGCTGGAGGGGGACAGGGGAAAGACCCAGTACTTC.

This clonotype occurred a few times. This chain joins TRBV6-1 and TRBJ2-3, with unresolved D. CDR3 length: 17 amino acids. V lost 7 bases and J 6 bases, leaving 26 bases between the germline ends. Germline V CDR1 and CDR2: MNHNS, SASEGT. CDR3 sequence (DNA): TGTGCCAGCACCAAAGGGCTCCGCGGCTCGCGCTGGGATACGCAGTATTTT. It encodes CASTKGLRGSRWDTQYF.

This sequence joins TRBV2 and TRBJ2-3; D possibly corresponds to TRBD2 (6 bases). Germline V gives CDR1 SNHLY, CDR2 FYNNEI. The V end lost 6 bases, the J end lost 0 bases, and 10 bases lay between the germline ends. This CDR3 is 14 amino acids long. The chain's CDR3 is CASRSSESTDTQYF. As DNA, the CDR3 is TGTGCCAGCAGATCTAGCGAGAGCACAGATACGCAGTATTTT.

This clonotype was detected only a few times. V gene TRBV24-1 combines with J gene TRBJ2-1; 7 nucleotides align to TRBD2. Germline CDR1 and CDR2: KGHDR and SFDVKD. Trimming cost V 9 bases and J 0 bases; bases outside gene matches: 4. The CDR3 has 14 residues. The CDR3 nucleotides read TGTGCCACCGGGGGGGGAAGCTCCTACAATGAGCAGTTCTTC. It encodes CATGGGSSYNEQFF.

This clonotype was picked up a small number of times. The chain recombines TRBV4-2 with TRBJ2-5, with 7 positions matching TRBD1. V trimming: 0 bases; J trimming: 3 bases; junction bases outside the gene matches: 7. Germline CDR1 reads LGHNA; CDR2 reads YNFKEQ. This CDR3 comprises 16 residues. The DNA for the CDR3 is TGTGCCAGCAGCCAAGAATACAGGGGACCGAAAGAGACCCAGTACTTC. It specifies CASSQEYRGPKETQYF.

This chain connects TRBV20-1 to TRBJ2-7; TRBD2 aligns across 7 bases. The CDR3 covers 15 residues. Germline V CDR1 and CDR2: DFQATT, SNEGSKA (reference sequence). The V segment lost 1 base and the J segment 0 bases; nucleotides outside the gene matches: 6. CDR3 nucleotide sequence: TGCAGTGCTAGAGGACTAGCTCTCCTCTCCTACGAGCAGTACTTC. As protein: CSARGLALLSYEQYF.

In its sample, this clonotype was seen a few times. V usage is TRBV4-1 and J usage is TRBJ2-1, with D maybe TRBD2 (5 bases). V gave up 4 bases and J gave up 0 bases, with 10 bases separating them. CDR3 size: 15 residues. From germline, CDR1 is MGHRA and CDR2 YSYEKL. CDR3 coding DNA: TGCGCCAGCAGCCCCGGGGAGAGCTCCTACAATGAGCAGTTCTTC. Translation gives CASSPGESSYNEQFF.

This clonotype came up a few times. This sequence joins TRBV10-3 and TRBJ2-5; TRBD1 aligns across 8 bases. The CDR3 contains 13 residues. Germline CDR1 ENHRY, CDR2 SYGVKD. J was trimmed by 4 bases and V by 6 bases; bases with no gene match: 4. CDR3 protein: CAIRRDRLETQYF. The CDR3 coding sequence is TGTGCCATCAGGAGGGACAGGTTAGAGACCCAGTACTTC.

This clonotype was counted ten times or more. The rearrangement links TRBV6-5 to TRBJ2-1; 7 bases map to TRBD2. The CDR3 runs to 13 residues. J gave up 7 bases and V 2 bases, and 2 bases lay outside the gene matches. CDR1 and CDR2 from the germline V gene are MNHEY and SVGAGI. This chain's CDR3 is CASSYGRGNEQFF. The CDR3 bases are TGTGCCAGCAGTTACGGGCGGGGGAATGAGCAGTTCTTC.

This clonotype was counted a single time. This sequence joins TRBV12-3 or TRBV12-4 and TRBJ2-7, with 8 bases that match TRBD1. J was trimmed by 6 bases and V by 4 bases; bases with no gene match: 11. There are 15 residues in the CDR3. In DNA form, the CDR3 reads TGTGCCAGCAGTTCAGGGGGCACAGGCTCCGGCGAGCAGTACTTC. This gives the protein CASSSGGTGSGEQYF.

The chain employs TRBV6-1 and TRBJ2-1; TRBD2 matches 11 bases. J was trimmed by 5 bases and V by 6 bases; bases with no gene match: 15. This CDR3 region has 18 residues. In germline, CDR1 is MNHNS, CDR2 SASEGT. The CDR3 coding sequence is TGTGCCAGCAGCCCAGCGGGGGTGGGACTAGCGGAAAACAATGAGCAGTTCTTC. Translated, it gives CASSPAGVGLAENNEQFF.

V is TRBV6-2 or TRBV6-3 and J is TRBJ2-1; no definite D call. Germline V gene lookup returns CDR1 MNHEY and CDR2 SVGEGT. V lost 2 bases and J lost 7, with 9 bases in between. The CDR3 length is 13 residues. CDR3 protein: CASSYPGRNEQFF. The CDR3 nucleotides read TGTGCCAGCAGTTACCCAGGACGGAATGAGCAGTTCTTC.

This clonotype was picked up a small number of times. The chain links TRBV4-2 to TRBJ1-3; weak D call: TRBD1 (6 bases). There are 16 residues in the CDR3. Germline V gene data show CDR1 as LGHNA and CDR2 as YNFKEQ. The V and J ends lost 1 base and 3 bases respectively, with 13 bases between them. The CDR3 reads CASSQGTRGYGNTIYF. Here the CDR3 DNA reads TGTGCCAGCAGCCAAGGGACTAGGGGGTATGGAAACACCATATATTTT.

V gene TRBV12-3 or TRBV12-4 combines with J gene TRBJ2-1; D might be TRBD2 (5 bases). This CDR3 spans 12 amino acids. The V end lost 7 bases, the J end lost 5 bases, and 9 bases lay between the germline ends. CDR3 residues: CASNGMNNEQFF. In DNA, the CDR3 is TGTGCCAGCAACGGGATGAACAATGAGCAGTTCTTC.